This TCR beta chain was sequenced for a study of T cells in Graves' hyperthyroidism and ophthalmopathy. Germline loops: CDR1 SEHNR, CDR2 FQNEAQ (reference sequence). V gave up 1 base and J gave up 6 bases, with 10 bases separating them. The CDR3 has 13 residues. Clinical symptoms, serum thyroxine, TRAb, thyroid ultrasound and orbital computed tomography established diagnosis. First hyperthyroidism diagnosis is when the blood sample was obtained, before any ophthalmopathy symptoms. Amplified regions were TCR beta CDR3 sequences from RNA transcripts. Using the HTBI primer set, a first-round RT-PCR was run on the TCR CDR3. TCRdb recomputed calls from the multiplex PCR reads with MiXCR, one row per CDR3 protein. The sample holds about 400,000 distinct CDR3 sequences, 15% to 18% seen once.

The rearrangement uses TRBV7-9 and TRBJ2-7, with no clear D. The TCR was taken from a woman aged 18-29 years with Graves' hyperthyroidism that later progressed to Graves' ophthalmopathy. The sample comprised blood. Here the CDR3 DNA reads TGTGCCAGCAGCTTAGGGAATAGGCGCGAGCAGTACTTC. It codes for CASSLGNRREQYF. The full variable domain, in which reference TRBV7-9 and TRBJ2-7 provide the parts outside the CDR3, is DTGVSQNPRHKITKRGQNVTFRCDPISEHNRLYWYRQTLGQGPEFLTYFQNEAQLEKSRLLSDRFSAERPKGSFSTLEIQRTEQGDSAMYLCASSLGNRREQYFGPGTRLTVT.